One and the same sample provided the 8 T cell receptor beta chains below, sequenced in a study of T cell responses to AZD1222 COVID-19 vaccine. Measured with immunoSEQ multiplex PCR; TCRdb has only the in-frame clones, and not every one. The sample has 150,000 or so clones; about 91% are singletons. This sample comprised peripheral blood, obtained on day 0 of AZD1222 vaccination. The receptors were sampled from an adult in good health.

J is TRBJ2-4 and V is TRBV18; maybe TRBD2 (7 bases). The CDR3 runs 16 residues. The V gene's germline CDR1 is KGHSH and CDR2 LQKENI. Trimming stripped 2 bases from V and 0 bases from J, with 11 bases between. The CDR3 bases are TGTGCCAGCTCACCAGGCGGGGGCGCAGCCAAAAACATTCAGTACTTC. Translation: CASSPGGGAAKNIQYF. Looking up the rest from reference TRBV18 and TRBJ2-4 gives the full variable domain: NAGVMQNPRHLVRRRGQEARLRCSPMKGHSHVYWYRQLPEEGLKFMVYLQKENIIDESGMPKERFSAEFPKEGPSILRIQQVVRGDSAAYFCASSPGGGAAKNIQYFGAGTRLSVL.

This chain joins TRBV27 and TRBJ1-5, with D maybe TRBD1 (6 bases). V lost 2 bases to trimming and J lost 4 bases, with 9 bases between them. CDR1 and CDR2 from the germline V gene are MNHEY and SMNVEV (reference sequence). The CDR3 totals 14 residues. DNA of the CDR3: TGTGCCAGCAGTTTACAGGGGCCTAATCAGCCCCAGCATTTT. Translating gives CASSLQGPNQPQHF.

CDR3 sequence reads: CASSTLPTGTLYNEQFF. CDR3 in DNA: TGTGCCAGCTCAACACTCCCGACCGGGACACTCTACAATGAGCAGTTCTTC. The rearrangement joins TRBV18 to TRBJ2-1; perhaps TRBD1 as D (6 bases). This CDR3 contains 17 residues. Germline CDR1 and CDR2: KGHSH and LQKENI. The V end was cut by 5 bases, the J end by 3 bases, with 20 bases between.

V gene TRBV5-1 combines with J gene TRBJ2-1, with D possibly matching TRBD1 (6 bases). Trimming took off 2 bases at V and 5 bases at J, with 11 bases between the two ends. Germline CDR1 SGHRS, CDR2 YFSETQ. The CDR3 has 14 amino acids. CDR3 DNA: TGCGCCAGCAGCTTACCCGGGACAAACAATGAGCAGTTCTTC. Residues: CASSLPGTNNEQFF.

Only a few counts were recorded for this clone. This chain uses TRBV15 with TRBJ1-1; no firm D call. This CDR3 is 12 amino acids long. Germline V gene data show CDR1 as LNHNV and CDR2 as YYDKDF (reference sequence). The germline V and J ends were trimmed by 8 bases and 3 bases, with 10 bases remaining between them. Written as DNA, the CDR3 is TGTGCCACCGCTCAGGTTGACACTGAAGCTTTCTTT. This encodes CATAQVDTEAFF. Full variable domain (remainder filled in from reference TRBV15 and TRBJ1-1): DAMVIQNPRYQVTQFGKPVTLSCSQTLNHNVMYWYQQKSSQAPKLLFHYYDKDFNNEADTPDNFQSRRPNTSFCFLDIRSPGLGDTAMYLCATAQVDTEAFFGQGTRLTVV.

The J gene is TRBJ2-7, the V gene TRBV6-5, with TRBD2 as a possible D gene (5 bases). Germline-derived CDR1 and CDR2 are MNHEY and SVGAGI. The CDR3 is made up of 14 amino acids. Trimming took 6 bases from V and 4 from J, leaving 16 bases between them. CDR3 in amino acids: CASSRRGQTYEQYF. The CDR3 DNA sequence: TGTGCCAGCAGCCGCCGCGGGCAGACTTACGAGCAGTACTTC.

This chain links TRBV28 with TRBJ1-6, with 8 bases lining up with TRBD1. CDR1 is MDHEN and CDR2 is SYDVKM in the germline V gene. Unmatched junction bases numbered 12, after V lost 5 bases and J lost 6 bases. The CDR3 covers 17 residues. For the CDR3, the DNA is TGTGCCAGCAGTCCTCCAGGGGGCTCCCTTGGTAATTCACCCCTCCACTTT. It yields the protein CASSPPGGSLGNSPLHF.

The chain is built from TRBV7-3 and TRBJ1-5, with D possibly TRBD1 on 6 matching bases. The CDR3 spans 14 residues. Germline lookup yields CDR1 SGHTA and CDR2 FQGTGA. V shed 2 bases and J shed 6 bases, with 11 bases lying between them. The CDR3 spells CASSLEGEGQPQHF. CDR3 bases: TGTGCCAGCAGCTTAGAGGGGGAGGGTCAGCCCCAGCATTTT. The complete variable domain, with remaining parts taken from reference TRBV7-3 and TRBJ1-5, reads GAGVSQTPSNKVTEKGKYVELRCDPISGHTALYWYRQSLGQGPEFLIYFQGTGAADDSGLPNDRFFAVRPEGSVSTLKIQRTERGDSAVYLCASSLEGEGQPQHFGDGTRLSIL.